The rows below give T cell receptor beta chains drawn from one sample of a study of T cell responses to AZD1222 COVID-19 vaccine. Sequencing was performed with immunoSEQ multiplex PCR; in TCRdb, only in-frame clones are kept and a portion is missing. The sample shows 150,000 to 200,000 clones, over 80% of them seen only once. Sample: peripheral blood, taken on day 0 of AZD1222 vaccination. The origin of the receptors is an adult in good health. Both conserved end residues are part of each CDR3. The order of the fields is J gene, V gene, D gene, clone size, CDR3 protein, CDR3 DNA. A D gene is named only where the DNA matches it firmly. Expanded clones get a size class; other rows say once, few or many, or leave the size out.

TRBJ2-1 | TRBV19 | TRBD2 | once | CASSIGGTSGRASAYNEQFF | TGTGCCAGTAGTATAGGGGGGACTAGCGGGAGGGCCTCCGCCTACAATGAGCAGTTCTTC
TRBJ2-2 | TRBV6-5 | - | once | CASTRPAGELFF | TGTGCCAGCACCCGGCCGGCCGGGGAGCTGTTTTTT
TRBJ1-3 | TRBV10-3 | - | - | CAISERGTSGNTIYF | TGTGCCATCAGTGAAAGGGGAACCTCTGGAAACACCATATATTTT
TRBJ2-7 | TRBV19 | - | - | CASSIGFRLHVGDEQYF | TGTGCCAGTAGTATAGGGTTTAGACTCCACGTGGGCGACGAGCAGTACTTC
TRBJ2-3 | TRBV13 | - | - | CASSLRDTSPDTQYF | TGTGCCAGCAGCTTACGGGACACTTCCCCAGATACGCAGTATTTT
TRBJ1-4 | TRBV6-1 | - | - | CASSEALGVGEKLFF | TGTGCCAGCAGTGAAGCTCTGGGGGTCGGTGAAAAACTGTTTTTT
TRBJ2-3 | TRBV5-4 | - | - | CASSSRLTDTQYF | TGTGCCAGCAGCAGCAGACTTACAGATACGCAGTATTTT
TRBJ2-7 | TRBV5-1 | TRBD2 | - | CASTLGGSSYEQYF | TGCGCCAGCACGCTCGGGGGGTCCTCCTACGAGCAGTACTTC
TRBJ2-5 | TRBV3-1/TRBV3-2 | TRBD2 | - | CASSQGRRTSPMGETQYF | TGTGCCAGCAGCCAAGGTCGGCGGACTAGCCCGATGGGAGAGACCCAGTACTTC
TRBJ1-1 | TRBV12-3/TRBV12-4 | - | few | CASMEGTEAFF | TGTGCCAGCATGGAAGGGACTGAAGCTTTCTTT
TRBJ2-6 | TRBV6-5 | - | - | CAIKTVGPGANVLTF | TGTGCCATTAAAACTGTAGGGCCTGGGGCCAACGTCCTGACTTTC
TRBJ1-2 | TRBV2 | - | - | CASSYASSTSYGYTF | TGTGCCAGCAGTTACGCAAGCTCGACTTCCTATGGCTACACCTTC
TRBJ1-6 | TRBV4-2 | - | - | CASSQGIQANLNNSPLHF | TGTGCCAGCAGCCAAGGTATACAGGCGAACCTTAATAATTCACCCCTCCACTTT
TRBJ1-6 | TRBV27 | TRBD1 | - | CASSLGQGRYNSPLHF | TGTGCCAGCAGTTTAGGACAGGGCCGATATAATTCACCCCTCCACTTT
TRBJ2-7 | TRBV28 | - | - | CASSLGGDYEQYF | TGTGCCAGCAGTTTGGGCGGAGACTACGAGCAGTACTTC
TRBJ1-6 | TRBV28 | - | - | CASRLTGGNNSPLHF | TGTGCCAGCAGACTTACGGGGGGCAACAATTCACCCCTCCACTTT
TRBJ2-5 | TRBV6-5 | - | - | CASSYPQGSQYF | TGTGCCAGCAGTTACCCCCAGGGTAGCCAGTACTTC
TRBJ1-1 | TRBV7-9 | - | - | CAGTRRENTEAFF | TGTGCCGGAACGCGACGGGAGAACACTGAAGCTTTCTTT
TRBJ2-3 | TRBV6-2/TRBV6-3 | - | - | CASSYFRVTDTQYF | TGTGCCAGCAGTTACTTTCGGGTCACAGATACGCAGTATTTT